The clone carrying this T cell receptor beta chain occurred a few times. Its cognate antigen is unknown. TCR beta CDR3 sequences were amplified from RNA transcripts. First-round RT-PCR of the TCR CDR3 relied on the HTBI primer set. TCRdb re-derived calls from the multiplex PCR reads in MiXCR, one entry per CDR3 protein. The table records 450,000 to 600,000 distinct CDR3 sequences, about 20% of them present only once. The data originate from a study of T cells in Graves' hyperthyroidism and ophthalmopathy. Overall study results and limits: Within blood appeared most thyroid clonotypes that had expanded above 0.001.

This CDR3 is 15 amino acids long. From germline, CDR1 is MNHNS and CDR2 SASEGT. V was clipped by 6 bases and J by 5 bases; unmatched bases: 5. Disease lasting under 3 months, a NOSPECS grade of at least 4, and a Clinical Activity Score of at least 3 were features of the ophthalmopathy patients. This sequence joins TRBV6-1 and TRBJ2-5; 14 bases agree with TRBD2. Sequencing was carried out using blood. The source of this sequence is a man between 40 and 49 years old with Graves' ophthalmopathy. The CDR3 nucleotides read TGTGCCAGCAGCAGGACTAGCGGGGGGCCGGAGACCCAGTACTTC. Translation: CASSRTSGGPETQYF.